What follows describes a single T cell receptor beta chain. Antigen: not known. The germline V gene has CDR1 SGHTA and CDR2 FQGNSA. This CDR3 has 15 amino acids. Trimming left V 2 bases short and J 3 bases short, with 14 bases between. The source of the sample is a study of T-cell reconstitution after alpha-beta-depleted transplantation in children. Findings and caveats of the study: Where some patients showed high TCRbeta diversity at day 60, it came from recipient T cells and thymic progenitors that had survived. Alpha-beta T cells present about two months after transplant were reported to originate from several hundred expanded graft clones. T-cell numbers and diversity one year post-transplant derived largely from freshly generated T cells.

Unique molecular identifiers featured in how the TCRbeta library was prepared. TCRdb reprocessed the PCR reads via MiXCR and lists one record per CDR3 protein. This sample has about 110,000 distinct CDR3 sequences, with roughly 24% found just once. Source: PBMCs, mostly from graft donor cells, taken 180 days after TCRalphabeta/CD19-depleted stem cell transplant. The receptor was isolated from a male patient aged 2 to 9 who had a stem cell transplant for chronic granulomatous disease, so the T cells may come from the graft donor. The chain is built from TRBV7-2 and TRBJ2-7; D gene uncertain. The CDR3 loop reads CASSLTIYVRYEQYF. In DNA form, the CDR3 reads TGTGCCAGCAGCTTAACCATCTACGTGCGCTACGAGCAGTACTTC.